A single sample is the source of the 4 T cell receptor beta chains below, sequenced in a study of blood T cell repertoires in COVID-19. The data were produced by immunoSEQ multiplex PCR, yet TCRdb's version contains in-frame clones alone and is incomplete. The sample holds roughly 150,000 clones, around nine tenths seen once. Material: peripheral blood. The origin of the receptors is a human donor in a cohort sampled during active COVID-19.

J is TRBJ2-7 and V is TRBV7-2; TRBD2 is a possible D gene (6 bases). Per germline, CDR1 SGHTA and CDR2 FQGNSA. The V and J ends lost 2 bases and 7 bases respectively, with 24 bases between them. The CDR3 runs to 17 residues. CDR3 protein: CASSLPLGTAPTREQYF. As DNA, the CDR3 is TGTGCCAGCAGCTTACCCTTAGGGACTGCACCTACGAGGGAGCAGTACTTC.

The chain employs TRBV19 and TRBJ2-2; a possible D gene is TRBD2 (6 bases). The germline V gene has CDR1 LNHDA and CDR2 SQIVND (reference sequence). Trimming pared 3 bases from V and 5 bases from J, leaving 16 bases between. The CDR3 spans 16 residues. DNA for the CDR3: TGTGCCAGTAGTATTGGCGGGGCAAGGCGAACCGGGGAGCTGTTTTTT. Its translation is CASSIGGARRTGELFF.

The genes are TRBV27 and TRBJ2-1, with 14 positions matching TRBD2. V was pared by 6 bases and J by 3 bases, with 7 bases of the junction left unmatched. Germline V gives CDR1 MNHEY, CDR2 SMNVEV (reference sequence). The CDR3 covers 17 residues. CDR3 sequence (DNA): TGTGCCAGCAGGCCACGACTAGCGGGAGGGGTCTACAATGAGCAGTTCTTC. Protein sequence: CASRPRLAGGVYNEQFF.

The table lists this clone with a few counts. The V call is TRBV19, the J call TRBJ2-7; possibly TRBD1 for D (5 bases). Germline CDR1 reads LNHDA; CDR2 reads SQIVND (reference sequence). The CDR3 consists of 12 residues. Trimming shortened V by 3 bases and J by 6 bases, and 9 bases separated the two germline ends. The CDR3 loop reads CASSIPGREQYF. CDR3 DNA: TGTGCCAGTAGTATCCCAGGGCGCGAGCAGTACTTC.